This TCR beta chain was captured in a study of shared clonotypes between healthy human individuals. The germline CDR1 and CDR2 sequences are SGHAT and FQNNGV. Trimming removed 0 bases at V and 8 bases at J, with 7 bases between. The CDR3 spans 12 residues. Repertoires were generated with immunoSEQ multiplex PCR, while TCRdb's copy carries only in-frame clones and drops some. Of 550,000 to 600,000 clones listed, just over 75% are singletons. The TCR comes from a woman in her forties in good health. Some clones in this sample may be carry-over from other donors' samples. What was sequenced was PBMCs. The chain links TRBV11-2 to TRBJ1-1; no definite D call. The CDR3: CASSLDGGEAFF. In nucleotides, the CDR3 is TGTGCCAGCAGCTTAGATGGCGGGGAAGCTTTCTTT.